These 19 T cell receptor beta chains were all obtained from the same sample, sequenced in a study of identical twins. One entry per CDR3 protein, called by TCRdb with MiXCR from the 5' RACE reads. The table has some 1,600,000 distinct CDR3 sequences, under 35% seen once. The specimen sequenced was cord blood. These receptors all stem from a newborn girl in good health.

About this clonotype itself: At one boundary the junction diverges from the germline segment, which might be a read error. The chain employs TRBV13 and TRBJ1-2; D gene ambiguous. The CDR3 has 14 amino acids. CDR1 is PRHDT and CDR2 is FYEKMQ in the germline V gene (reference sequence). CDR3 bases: TGTGCCAGCAGCTTAGGGCTAGGCAACTATGGCTGCACCTTC. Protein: CASSLGLGNYGCTF.

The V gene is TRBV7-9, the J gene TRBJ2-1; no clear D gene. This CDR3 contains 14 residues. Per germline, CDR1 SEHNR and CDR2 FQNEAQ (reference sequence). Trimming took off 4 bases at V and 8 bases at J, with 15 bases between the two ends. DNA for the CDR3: TGTGCCAGCAGCTCTCTACTCGTAATCTATGAGCAGTTCTTC. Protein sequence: CASSSLLVIYEQFF.

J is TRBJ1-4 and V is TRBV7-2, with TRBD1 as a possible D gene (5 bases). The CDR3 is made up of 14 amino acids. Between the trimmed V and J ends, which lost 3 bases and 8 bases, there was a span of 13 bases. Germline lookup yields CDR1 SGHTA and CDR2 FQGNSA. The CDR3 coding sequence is TGTGCCAGCAGCTTGGCAGGGAAAAGGGAAAAACTGTTTTTT. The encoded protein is CASSLAGKREKLFF.

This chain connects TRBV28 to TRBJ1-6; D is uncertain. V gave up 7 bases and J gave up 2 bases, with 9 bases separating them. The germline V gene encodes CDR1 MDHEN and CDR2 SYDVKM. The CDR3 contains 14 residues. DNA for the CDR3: TGTGCCAGCAATTGGGAGGCCTATAATTCACCCCTCCACTTT. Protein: CASNWEAYNSPLHF.

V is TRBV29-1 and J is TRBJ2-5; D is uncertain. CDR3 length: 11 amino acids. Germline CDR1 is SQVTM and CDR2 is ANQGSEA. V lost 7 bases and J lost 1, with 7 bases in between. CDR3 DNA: TGCAGCGCCCTGGGCCAAGAGACCCAGTACTTC. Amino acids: CSALGQETQYF.

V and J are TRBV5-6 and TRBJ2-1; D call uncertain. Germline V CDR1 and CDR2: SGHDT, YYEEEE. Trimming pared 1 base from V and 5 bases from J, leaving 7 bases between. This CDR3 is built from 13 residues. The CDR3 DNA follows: TGTGCCAGCAGCTTGTGGCAGCACAATGAGCAGTTCTTC. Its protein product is CASSLWQHNEQFF.

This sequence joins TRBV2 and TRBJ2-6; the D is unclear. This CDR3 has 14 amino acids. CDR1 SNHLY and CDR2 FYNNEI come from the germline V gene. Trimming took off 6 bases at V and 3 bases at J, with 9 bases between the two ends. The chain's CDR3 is CASSSGYGANVLTF. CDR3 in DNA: TGTGCCAGCAGCTCGGGCTATGGGGCCAACGTCCTGACTTTC. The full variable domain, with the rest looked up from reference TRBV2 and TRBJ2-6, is EPEVTQTPSHQVTQMGQEVILRCVPISNHLYFYWYRQILGQKVEFLVSFYNNEISEKSEIFDDQFSVERPDGSNFTLKIRSTKLEDSAMYFCASSSGYGANVLTFGAGSRLTVL.

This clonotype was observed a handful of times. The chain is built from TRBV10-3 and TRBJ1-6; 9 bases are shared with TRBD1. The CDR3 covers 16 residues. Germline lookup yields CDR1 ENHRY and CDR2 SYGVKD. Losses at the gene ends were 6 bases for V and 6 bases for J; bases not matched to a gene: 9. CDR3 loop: CAISPFGTGFNSPLHF. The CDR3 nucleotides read TGTGCCATCAGCCCCTTCGGGACAGGGTTTAATTCACCCCTCCACTTT.

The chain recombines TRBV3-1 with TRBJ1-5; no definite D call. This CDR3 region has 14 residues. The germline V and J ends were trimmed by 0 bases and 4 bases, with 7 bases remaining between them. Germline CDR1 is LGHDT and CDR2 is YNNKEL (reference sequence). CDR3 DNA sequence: TGTGCCAGCAGCCAAGACTTTGGTAATCAGCCCCAGCATTTT. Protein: CASSQDFGNQPQHF.

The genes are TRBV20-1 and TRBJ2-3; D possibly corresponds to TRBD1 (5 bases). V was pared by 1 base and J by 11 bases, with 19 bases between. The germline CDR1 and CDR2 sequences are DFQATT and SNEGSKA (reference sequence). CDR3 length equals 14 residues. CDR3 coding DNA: TGCAGTGCTAGAGCCACAGGCCAACCCTACGAGCAGTATTTT. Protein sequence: CSARATGQPYEQYF.

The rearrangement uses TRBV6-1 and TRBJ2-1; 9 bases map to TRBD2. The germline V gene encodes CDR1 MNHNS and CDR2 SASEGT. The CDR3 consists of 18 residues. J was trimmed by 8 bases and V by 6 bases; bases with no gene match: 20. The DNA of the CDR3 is TGTGCCAGCAGCTCAACCAGCACCGGGACTAGCTTTCTATATGAGCAGTTCTTC. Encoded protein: CASSSTSTGTSFLYEQFF.

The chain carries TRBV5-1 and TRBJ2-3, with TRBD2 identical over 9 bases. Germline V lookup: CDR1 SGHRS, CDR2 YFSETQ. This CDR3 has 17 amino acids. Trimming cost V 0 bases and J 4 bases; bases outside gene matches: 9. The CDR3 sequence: CASSLGALAGTADTQYF. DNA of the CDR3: TGCGCCAGCAGCTTGGGGGCCCTAGCGGGAACTGCAGATACGCAGTATTTT. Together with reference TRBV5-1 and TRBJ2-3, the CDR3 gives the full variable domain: KAGVTQTPRYLIKTRGQQVTLSCSPISGHRSVSWYQQTPGQGLQFLFEYFSETQRNKGNFPGRFSGRQFSNSRSEMNVSTLELGDSALYLCASSLGALAGTADTQYFGPGTRLTVL.

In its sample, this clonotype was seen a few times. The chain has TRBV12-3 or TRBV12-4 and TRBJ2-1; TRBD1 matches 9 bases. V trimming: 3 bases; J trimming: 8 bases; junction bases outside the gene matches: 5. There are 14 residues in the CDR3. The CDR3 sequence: CASSFRDRDDEQFF. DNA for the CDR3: TGTGCCAGCAGTTTCCGGGACAGGGACGATGAGCAGTTCTTC.

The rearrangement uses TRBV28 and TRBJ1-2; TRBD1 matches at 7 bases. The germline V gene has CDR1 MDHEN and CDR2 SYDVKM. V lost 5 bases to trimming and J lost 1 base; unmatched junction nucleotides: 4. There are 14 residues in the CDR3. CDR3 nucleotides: TGTGCCAGCAGTGTGGGACAGCTTAACTATGGCTACACCTTC. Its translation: CASSVGQLNYGYTF.

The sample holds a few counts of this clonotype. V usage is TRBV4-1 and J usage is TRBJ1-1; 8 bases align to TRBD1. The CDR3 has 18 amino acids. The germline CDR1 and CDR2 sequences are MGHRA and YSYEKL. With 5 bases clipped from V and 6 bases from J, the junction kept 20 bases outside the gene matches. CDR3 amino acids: CASSLKSGQVLPMAEAFF. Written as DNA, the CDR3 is TGCGCCAGCAGCTTAAAATCGGGACAGGTCCTTCCTATGGCTGAAGCTTTCTTT.

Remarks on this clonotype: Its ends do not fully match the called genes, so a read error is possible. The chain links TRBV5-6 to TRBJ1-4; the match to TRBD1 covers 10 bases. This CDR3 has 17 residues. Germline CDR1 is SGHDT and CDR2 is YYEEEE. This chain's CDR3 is CTSSGRTGGYLNEKLFF. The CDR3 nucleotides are TGTACCAGCAGCGGGCGGACAGGGGGTTATCTAAATGAAAAACTGTTTTTT.

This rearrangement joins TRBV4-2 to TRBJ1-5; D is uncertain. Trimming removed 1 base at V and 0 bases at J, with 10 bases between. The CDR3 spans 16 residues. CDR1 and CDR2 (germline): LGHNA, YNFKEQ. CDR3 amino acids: CASSQGEACSNQPQHF. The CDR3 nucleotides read TGTGCCAGCAGCCAAGGTGAGGCGTGTAGCAATCAGCCCCAGCATTTT.

CDR3 in amino acids: CASSEGLRGEKLFF. The CDR3 DNA reads as TGTGCCAGCAGCGAGGGACTCCGCGGTGAAAAACTGTTTTTT. The V and J genes are TRBV7-2 and TRBJ1-4, with D perhaps TRBD1 (5 bases). This CDR3 spans 14 amino acids. Looked up from germline, CDR1 is SGHTA and CDR2 is FQGNSA. V lost 5 bases and J 7 bases, leaving 14 bases between the germline ends.

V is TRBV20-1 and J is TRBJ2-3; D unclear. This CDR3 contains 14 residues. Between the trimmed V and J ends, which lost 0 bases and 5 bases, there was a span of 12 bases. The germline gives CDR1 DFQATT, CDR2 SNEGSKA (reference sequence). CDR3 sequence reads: CSAREWRPEDTQYF. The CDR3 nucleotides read TGCAGTGCTAGAGAATGGCGGCCAGAAGATACGCAGTATTTT.